The clone carrying this T cell receptor (beta chain) was counted between two and nine times. This specimen comes from a study of blood T cell repertoires in COVID-19. About the research overall: COVID-19 samples from acute and convalescent phases originated in the United States, Italy and Spain. The cDNA or gDNA used as material had been derived from T cells, B-cell-depleted T cells, or PBMCs.

In the authors' methods: The assay estimated nucleated cells by amplifying reference gene primers. Assay used: immunoSEQ multiplex PCR; TCRdb lists only in-frame clones, some missing. That table gives V, J and clone size, and the DNA gave D and trimming. The sample yields approximately 390,000 clones, around 90% seen once. What was sequenced was peripheral blood. This receptor was identified in a man aged 18 to 30 with active or convalescent COVID-19.

The CDR3: CASSLGARGWNQPQHF. CDR3 coding DNA: TGTGCCAGCAGCTTAGGTGCCAGGGGTTGGAATCAGCCCCAGCATTTT. The genes are TRBV11-2 and TRBJ1-5; D perhaps matches TRBD1 (6 bases). CDR1 and CDR2 (germline): SGHAT, FQNNGV. The CDR3 loop spans 16 amino acids. V was clipped by 1 base and J by 4 bases, with 14 bases between them. The variable domain in full, with the rest retrieved from reference TRBV11-2 and TRBJ1-5, is EAGVAQSPRYKIIEKRQSVAFWCNPISGHATLYWYQQILGQGPKLLIQFQNNGVVDDSQLPKDRFSAERLKGVDSTLKIQPAKLEDSAVYLCASSLGARGWNQPQHFGDGTRLSIL.